This T cell receptor (beta chain) was identified in a study of blood T cell repertoires in COVID-19. About the study: The cDNA or gDNA used as material had been derived from T cells, B-cell-depleted T cells, or PBMCs.

Libraries were prepared by immunoSEQ multiplex PCR; TCRdb keeps only in-frame clonotypes and omits some of them. The sample comprises approximately 100,000 clones, more than 85% of which are singletons, and 0.97% rests with the top ten. Trimming removed 8 bases from V and 0 bases from J, with 14 bases in between. There are 15 residues in the CDR3. CDR1 and CDR2 from the germline V gene are LGHDT and YNNKEL (reference sequence). This clone was seen once. The V call is TRBV3-1 (or the pseudogene TRBV3-2), the J call TRBJ1-3; D is uncertain. Sequencing was carried out using peripheral blood. This clonotype was obtained from a man aged 55 to 70 with acute or convalescent COVID-19. The CDR3 loop reads CASCRAASSGNTIYF. The CDR3 DNA reads as TGTGCCAGCTGCCGGGCCGCAAGCTCTGGAAACACCATATATTTT.